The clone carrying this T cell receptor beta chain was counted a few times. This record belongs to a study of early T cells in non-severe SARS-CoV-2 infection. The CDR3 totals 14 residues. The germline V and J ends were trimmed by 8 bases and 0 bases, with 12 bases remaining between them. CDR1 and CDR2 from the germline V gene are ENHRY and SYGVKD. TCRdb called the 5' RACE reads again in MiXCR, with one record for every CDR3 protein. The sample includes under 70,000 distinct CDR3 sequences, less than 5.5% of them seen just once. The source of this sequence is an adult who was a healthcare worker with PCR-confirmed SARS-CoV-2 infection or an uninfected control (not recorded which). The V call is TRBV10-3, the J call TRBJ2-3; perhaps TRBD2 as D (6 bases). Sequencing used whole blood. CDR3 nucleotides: TGTGCCATCTTTAGCGGTTCTAGCACAGATACGCAGTATTTT. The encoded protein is CAIFSGSSTDTQYF.